This record concerns one T cell receptor beta chain sequence. Assay used: immunoSEQ multiplex PCR; TCRdb lists only in-frame clones, some missing. The sample carries about 37,000 clones, approximately 80% recorded once. V gave up 8 bases and J gave up 1 base, with 14 bases separating them. The CDR3 consists of 13 residues. Germline V lookup: CDR1 SQVTM, CDR2 ANQGSEA. This record comes from a study of OX40 agonist ivuxolimab in advanced cancers. The sample in question was CD4+ or CD8+ T cells sorted from blood, obtained in a trial of the OX40 agonist ivuxolimab. The TCR was taken from an adult with an advanced solid tumor such as melanoma, head and neck, liver or kidney cancer. The genes are TRBV29-1 and TRBJ1-1; the D is unclear. CDR3 protein: CSFHTTANTEAFF. As DNA, the CDR3 is TGCAGCTTCCACACAACGGCGAACACTGAAGCTTTCTTT.